This T cell receptor (beta chain) was sequenced during a study of blood T cell repertoires in COVID-19. Germline V gene sequence: CDR1 SGHAT, CDR2 FQDESV (reference sequence). V was cut by 3 bases and J by 0 bases, with 11 bases left in between. The CDR3 spans 16 residues. TCRdb's copy holds only in-frame clones and misses some; the assay was immunoSEQ multiplex PCR. Among some 310,000 clones, almost 90% were seen once, and the ten largest hold more than 0.85%. Material for sequencing was peripheral blood. The chain carries TRBV11-1 and TRBJ2-2; D is perhaps TRBD2 (5 bases). This clonotype was sampled from a middle-aged woman with COVID-19, enrolled during active disease. The CDR3 DNA follows: TGTGCCAGCAGCTTCTTCAGAGGGTCGAACACCGGGGAGCTGTTTTTT. The encoded protein is CASSFFRGSNTGELFF.